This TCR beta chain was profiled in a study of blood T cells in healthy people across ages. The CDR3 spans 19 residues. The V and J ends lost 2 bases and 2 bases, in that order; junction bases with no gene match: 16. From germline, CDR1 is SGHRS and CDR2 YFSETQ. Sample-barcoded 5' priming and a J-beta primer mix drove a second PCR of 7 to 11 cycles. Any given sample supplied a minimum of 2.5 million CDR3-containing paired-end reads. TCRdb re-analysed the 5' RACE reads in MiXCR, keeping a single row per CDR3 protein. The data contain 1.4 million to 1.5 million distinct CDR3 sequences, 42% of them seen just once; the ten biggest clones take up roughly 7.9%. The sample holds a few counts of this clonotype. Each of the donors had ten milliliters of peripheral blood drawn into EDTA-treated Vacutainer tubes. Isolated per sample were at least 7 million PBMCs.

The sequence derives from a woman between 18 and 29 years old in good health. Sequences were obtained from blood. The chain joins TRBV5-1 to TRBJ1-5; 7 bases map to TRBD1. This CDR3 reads CASSFLTRDSNHGNQPQHF. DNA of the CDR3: TGCGCCAGCAGCTTTCTAACCCGGGACAGCAACCATGGCAATCAGCCCCAGCATTTT.